A selection of T cell receptor beta chains follows, all from one sample in a study of cytomegalovirus exposure and HLA in healthy donors. Repertoires were generated with immunoSEQ multiplex PCR, while TCRdb's copy carries only in-frame clones and drops some. There are about 130,000 clones in the sample; 90% to 97% occur only once, and less than 2% lies in the top ten. The sequenced sample was PBMCs. The receptors stem from a man aged 18 to 35 in good health and CMV-seronegative. Each CDR3 is given with its conserved first and last residue. Fields, in order: clone size, J gene, D gene, V gene, CDR3 DNA, CDR3 protein. The D gene is left open where the match is weak. Clone size, where shown, is once, few, many, or a class for clones that have expanded.

abundance: -; j_gene: TRBJ2-1; d_gene: -; v_gene: TRBV4-3; CDR3nt: TGCGCCAGCAGTCCTACGGGGGGCGGGGAGCAGTTCTTC; CDR3aa: CASSPTGGGEQFF
abundance: -; j_gene: TRBJ2-7; d_gene: -; v_gene: TRBV11-2; CDR3nt: TGTGCCAGCAGCCTCACAACTCCGGGAGACCCCTTGAGCGAGCAGTACTTC; CDR3aa: CASSLTTPGDPLSEQYF
abundance: -; j_gene: TRBJ1-3; d_gene: TRBD1; v_gene: TRBV11-2; CDR3nt: TGTGCCAGCAGTCGGACAGGGGGCGCTGGAAACACCATATATTTT; CDR3aa: CASSRTGGAGNTIYF
abundance: -; j_gene: TRBJ2-7; d_gene: -; v_gene: TRBV9; CDR3nt: TGTGCCAGCAGCGTTTACCCCGGAGGGACGGGAGAGCAGTACTTC; CDR3aa: CASSVYPGGTGEQYF
abundance: -; j_gene: TRBJ1-2; d_gene: -; v_gene: TRBV15; CDR3nt: TGTGCCACCAGCAGAGATGACAGTAACTATGGCTACACCTTC; CDR3aa: CATSRDDSNYGYTF
abundance: -; j_gene: TRBJ1-3; d_gene: -; v_gene: TRBV7-2; CDR3nt: TGTGCCAGCAGCTTGACCCCGGAGGGGACTGGAAACACCATATATTTT; CDR3aa: CASSLTPEGTGNTIYF
abundance: -; j_gene: TRBJ2-5; d_gene: -; v_gene: TRBV7-2; CDR3nt: TGTGCCAGCAGCTTAGTAGTCCGATCCGTCTTGTACCAAGAGACCCAGTACTTC; CDR3aa: CASSLVVRSVLYQETQYF
abundance: -; j_gene: TRBJ1-2; d_gene: -; v_gene: TRBV6-5; CDR3nt: TGTGCCAGCAGGGAGGTGGAGTCCCAGCAAGGCTACACCTTC; CDR3aa: CASREVESQQGYTF
abundance: -; j_gene: TRBJ2-1; d_gene: TRBD1; v_gene: TRBV6-5; CDR3nt: TGTGCCAGCAGTTCGGGCAGGGGGTCCTACAATGAGCAGTTCTTC; CDR3aa: CASSSGRGSYNEQFF
abundance: -; j_gene: TRBJ2-7; d_gene: -; v_gene: TRBV6-5; CDR3nt: TGTGCCAGCAGTTACTCGGCGGTGCAGTACTTC; CDR3aa: CASSYSAVQYF
abundance: once; j_gene: TRBJ1-2; d_gene: -; v_gene: TRBV25-1; CDR3nt: TGTGCCAGCAGCCGAGGGCGGGGGGACTATGGCTACACCTTC; CDR3aa: CASSRGRGDYGYTF
abundance: -; j_gene: TRBJ1-1; d_gene: -; v_gene: TRBV19; CDR3nt: TGTGCCAGTAGTATAGCCAGGAACACTGAAGCTTTCTTT; CDR3aa: CASSIARNTEAFF
abundance: -; j_gene: TRBJ2-1; d_gene: TRBD2; v_gene: TRBV30; CDR3nt: TGTGCCCGCACTAGCGGGACAGTTAATGAGCAGTTCTTC; CDR3aa: CARTSGTVNEQFF